This T cell receptor (beta chain) was recovered during a study of identical twins. Study-wide results and limits: Abundant beta clonotypes from cord blood had fewer insertions, unlike memory repertoires, which showed none.

As concerns this clonotype: The target antigen is unknown.

A universal primer site was incorporated via template switching, and the cDNA contained unique molecular identifiers. TCRdb analysed the 5' RACE reads with MiXCR anew, one entry per CDR3 protein. The sample records about 250,000 distinct CDR3 sequences, around an eighth being singletons. Donors uniformly comprised healthy Caucasians. The germline V gene has CDR1 SQVTM and CDR2 ANQGSEA. The CDR3 runs 14 residues. V shed 5 bases, J shed 2 bases, and the junction held 7 bases outside the gene matches. The V and J genes are TRBV29-1 and TRBJ2-7, with TRBD2 matching 9 bases. This TCR was sampled from a young woman in good health. The sequenced material came from memory (CD45RO+) T cells sorted from blood. This CDR3 reads CSVLWSSGTYEQYF. The CDR3 nucleotides are TGCAGCGTTCTTTGGTCTAGCGGGACCTACGAGCAGTACTTC.